Shown below are 24 T cell receptor beta chains from a single sample sequenced in a study of shared clonotypes between healthy human individuals. This table comes from immunoSEQ multiplex PCR, and its TCRdb copy is limited to in-frame clones, with some not included. Altogether around 2.5 million clones are present, roughly 93% being singletons, with the ten largest covering roughly 0.39%. Material for sequencing was naive CD4+ T cells from PBMCs. Subset described: CD45RA+ positively selected. Every receptor here comes from a man between 18 and 35 years old in good health. Some clones in this sample may be carry-over from other donors' samples.

This clone was recorded a few times. This chain joins TRBV28 and TRBJ1-1; no firm D call. The V gene's germline CDR1 is MDHEN and CDR2 SYDVKM. V was clipped by 9 bases and J by 8 bases, with 10 bases between them. This CDR3 has 10 amino acids. CDR3 protein: CASQKFEAFF. CDR3 sequence (DNA): TGTGCCAGTCAAAAGTTCGAAGCTTTCTTT.

The V and J genes are TRBV4-2 and TRBJ2-4; 9 positions match TRBD1. Germline CDR1 reads LGHNA; CDR2 reads YNFKEQ. J gave up 5 bases and V 4 bases, and 3 bases lay outside the gene matches. The CDR3 is 14 amino acids. The CDR3 DNA reads TGTGCCAGCAGCCCGGGACAGGGCGAAAACATTCAGTACTTC. Its protein is CASSPGQGENIQYF.

V usage is TRBV28 and J usage is TRBJ1-1; D unresolved. The CDR3 sequence is 13 residues long. V was clipped by 7 bases and J by 1 base, with 10 bases between them. CDR1 and CDR2 from the germline V gene are MDHEN and SYDVKM. The CDR3: CASTRTGNTEAFF. The CDR3 nucleotides are TGTGCCAGCACCAGGACCGGGAACACTGAAGCTTTCTTT.

This chain joins TRBV7-2 and TRBJ2-2; D perhaps matches TRBD2 (5 bases). In germline, CDR1 is SGHTA, CDR2 FQGNSA. The V end was cut by 5 bases, the J end by 2 bases, with 15 bases between. CDR3 size: 16 residues. Here the CDR3 reads CASSRNSASNTGELFF. CDR3 nucleotides: TGTGCCAGCAGCCGAAATAGCGCCTCAAACACCGGGGAGCTGTTTTTT.

The chain joins TRBV5-5 to TRBJ2-7; 10 nucleotides align to TRBD1. The CDR3 consists of 19 residues. V lost 2 bases to trimming and J lost 2 bases; unmatched junction nucleotides: 16. Germline CDR1 and CDR2: SGHKS and YYEKEE (reference sequence). CDR3 sequence reads: CASSFPGQGYAITAYEQYF. CDR3 sequence (DNA): TGTGCCAGCAGCTTCCCGGGACAGGGGTACGCCATAACCGCCTACGAGCAGTACTTC.

The chain carries TRBV27 and TRBJ1-2, with 9 positions matching TRBD1. The length of the CDR3 is 13 residues. Germline trimming cut 3 bases from V and 8 bases from J; bases unmatched to any gene: 4. Germline V CDR1 and CDR2: MNHEY, SMNVEV (reference sequence). CDR3 sequence (DNA): TGTGCCAGCAGTTTCCTGGGACAGGGAGGCTACACCTTC. It yields the protein CASSFLGQGGYTF.

The table lists this clone with a few counts. The CDR3 sequence is CASSQGGTGNNEQFF. Here the CDR3 DNA reads TGTGCCAGCAGCCAAGGGGGGACAGGAAACAATGAGCAGTTCTTC. V usage is TRBV14 and J usage is TRBJ2-1, with 8 bases matching TRBD1. This CDR3 is 15 amino acids long. Germline V gene data show CDR1 as SGHDN and CDR2 as FVKESK. The J segment lost 5 bases and the V segment lost 1 base, leaving 4 bases of the junction unmatched.

The chain uses TRBV19 and TRBJ2-2; TRBD2 aligns across 8 bases. The CDR3 runs to 15 residues. Germline trimming cut 11 bases from V and 7 bases from J; bases unmatched to any gene: 15. The germline CDR1 and CDR2 sequences are LNHDA and SQIVND (reference sequence). CDR3 region: CAAQTGGPGIGELFF. CDR3 nucleotides: TGTGCCGCACAAACGGGAGGGCCGGGGATCGGGGAGCTGTTTTTT.

The rearrangement uses TRBV19 and TRBJ2-1, with D perhaps TRBD2 (6 bases). V lost 6 bases to trimming and J lost 7 bases, with 16 bases between them. The CDR3 runs to 14 residues. Looked up from germline, CDR1 is LNHDA and CDR2 is SQIVND (reference sequence). The CDR3, as DNA: TGTGCCAGTAGAAGCGGGTCCTTCTTGAATGAGCAGTTCTTC. Its translation is CASRSGSFLNEQFF.

A single count supports this clone. Distinct nucleotide sequences in the sample also encode this CDR3. DNA for the CDR3: TGTGCCAGCTCACCGACCGGGACAGGAGCCGGAAACACCATATATTTT. Amino acids: CASSPTGTGAGNTIYF. This chain connects TRBV18 to TRBJ1-3, with 8 bases lining up with TRBD1. This CDR3 spans 16 amino acids. V trimming: 3 bases; J trimming: 4 bases; junction bases outside the gene matches: 8. The germline V gene encodes CDR1 KGHSH and CDR2 LQKENI.

The chain joins TRBV9 to TRBJ2-3; D unclear. The V gene's germline CDR1 is SGDLS and CDR2 YYNGEE. V lost 0 bases and J 8 bases, leaving 13 bases between the germline ends. The CDR3 has 14 amino acids. The DNA of the CDR3 is TGTGCCAGCAGCGTAGGTCCCTCCTTGAGTACGCAGTATTTT. This sequence encodes CASSVGPSLSTQYF.

The chain recombines TRBV6-6 with TRBJ2-1; 9 bases align to TRBD2. With V trimmed by 0 bases and J by 9 bases, 9 bases remained unmatched. The CDR3 is 16 residues long. Germline CDR1 and CDR2: MNHNY and SVGAGI (reference sequence). CDR3 in DNA: TGTGCCAGCAGTTACTCGTCGCCTAGCGGGATAGGTGAGCAGTTCTTC. Encoded protein: CASSYSSPSGIGEQFF.

The V gene is TRBV18, the J gene TRBJ2-2, with D perhaps matching TRBD2 (6 bases). Germline CDR1 KGHSH, CDR2 LQKENI. This CDR3 spans 15 amino acids. The germline V and J ends were trimmed by 0 bases and 1 base, with 6 bases remaining between them. In nucleotides, the CDR3 is TGTGCCAGCTCACCACCGGGGGGGAACACCGGGGAGCTGTTTTTT. This translates into CASSPPGGNTGELFF.

A word on this clone: The sample carries other DNA sequences with the same CDR3. This chain links TRBV27 with TRBJ2-7; D may be TRBD1 (6 bases). Trimming removed 6 bases from V and 1 base from J, with 10 bases in between. This CDR3 spans 13 amino acids. Per the germline V gene, CDR1 is MNHEY and CDR2 is SMNVEV (reference sequence). This CDR3 is CASRITGSYEQYF. In DNA, the CDR3 is TGTGCCAGCAGAATCACAGGGTCCTACGAGCAGTACTTC.

The chain links TRBV7-9 to TRBJ2-1; 8 nucleotides align to TRBD2. The CDR3 consists of 17 residues. V gave up 2 bases and J gave up 8 bases; unmatched junction bases: 14. Germline CDR1 is SEHNR and CDR2 is FQNEAQ (reference sequence). The CDR3 sequence: CASSLMLREGLWDEQFF. The DNA of the CDR3 is TGTGCCAGCAGCTTAATGTTACGGGAGGGCCTCTGGGATGAGCAGTTCTTC.

Worth noting for this clone: Additional DNA sequences in this sample encode the identical CDR3. This sequence joins TRBV28 and TRBJ2-7; no clear D gene. Trimming took 4 bases from V and 3 from J, leaving 4 bases between them. Germline V gene data show CDR1 as MDHEN and CDR2 as SYDVKM. This CDR3 contains 11 residues. CDR3 sequence reads: CASSSIYEQYF. The CDR3 coding sequence is TGTGCCAGCAGTTCTATCTACGAGCAGTACTTC.

This clone was seen only a few times. The chain recombines TRBV7-3 with TRBJ1-2; D call uncertain. Germline V CDR1 and CDR2: SGHTA, FQGTGA. The CDR3 consists of 13 residues. Deletions cut 6 bases from V and 6 bases from J, with 14 bases between. For the CDR3, the DNA is TGTGCCAGCAGACGAGGGAGGGAGGATGGCTACACCTTC. Translating gives CASRRGREDGYTF.

The chain links TRBV2 to TRBJ2-1; D not resolved. The CDR3 loop spans 13 amino acids. CDR1 and CDR2 (germline): SNHLY, FYNNEI. The V and J ends lost 7 bases and 4 bases respectively, with 11 bases between them. CDR3 nucleotides: TGTGCCAGCAAGATGGACGGTTACAATGAGCAGTTCTTC. Encoded protein: CASKMDGYNEQFF.

Here the CDR3 reads CASSLDGAGYTGELFF. In nucleotides, the CDR3 is TGTGCCAGCAGCTTGGATGGGGCGGGTTACACCGGGGAGCTGTTTTTT. The gene calls are TRBV5-6 and TRBJ2-2; D assignment may be TRBD1 or TRBD2 (5 bases each). The CDR3 is 16 amino acids. The germline CDR1 and CDR2 sequences are SGHDT and YYEEEE. V was pared by 0 bases and J by 3 bases, with 12 bases between.

The genes are TRBV4-1 and TRBJ2-1, with TRBD2 identical over 7 bases. From germline, CDR1 is MGHRA and CDR2 YSYEKL. V trimming: 1 base; J trimming: 5 bases; junction bases outside the gene matches: 8. This CDR3 comprises 16 residues. The CDR3 is CASSQGGASGDNEQFF. CDR3 bases: TGCGCCAGCAGCCAAGGAGGGGCTAGCGGTGACAATGAGCAGTTCTTC.

The gene calls are TRBV27 and TRBJ2-2; the D gene could be TRBD1 or TRBD2 (5 bases each). The CDR3 runs to 15 residues. With 0 bases removed from V and 4 bases from J, the gap between germline ends came to 9 bases. Germline V CDR1 and CDR2: MNHEY, SMNVEV (reference sequence). The CDR3 region has the DNA TGTGCCAGCAGTTTATCGTGGGGGAGCACCGGGGAGCTGTTTTTT. Encoded protein: CASSLSWGSTGELFF.

This chain connects TRBV5-5 to TRBJ1-5; 10 nucleotides line up with TRBD1. The length of the CDR3 is 17 residues. The J segment lost 6 bases and the V segment lost 0 bases, leaving 9 bases of the junction unmatched. The germline CDR1 and CDR2 sequences are SGHKS and YYEKEE (reference sequence). Here the CDR3 DNA reads TGTGCCAGCAGCTTGGGAACCGGGACAGGGGATGGTCAGCCCCAGCATTTT. Its protein is CASSLGTGTGDGQPQHF.

The chain is built from TRBV15 and TRBJ2-7; 9 bases match TRBD2. This CDR3 has 19 residues. CDR1 and CDR2 from the germline V gene are LNHNV and YYDKDF (reference sequence). V trimming: 0 bases; J trimming: 2 bases; junction bases outside the gene matches: 14. CDR3 region: CATSRDLFVWREGAYEQYF. CDR3 nucleotide sequence: TGTGCCACCAGCAGAGATCTTTTCGTCTGGCGGGAGGGAGCCTACGAGCAGTACTTC.

The chain is built from TRBV6-6 and TRBJ1-2, with TRBD1 matching over 7 bases. V was pared by 6 bases and J by 3 bases, with 4 bases of the junction left unmatched. This CDR3 region has 13 residues. CDR1 and CDR2 from the germline V gene are MNHNY and SVGAGI (reference sequence). CDR3 region: CASRGQFDYGYTF. CDR3 sequence (DNA): TGTGCCAGCAGGGGACAGTTCGACTATGGCTACACCTTC.